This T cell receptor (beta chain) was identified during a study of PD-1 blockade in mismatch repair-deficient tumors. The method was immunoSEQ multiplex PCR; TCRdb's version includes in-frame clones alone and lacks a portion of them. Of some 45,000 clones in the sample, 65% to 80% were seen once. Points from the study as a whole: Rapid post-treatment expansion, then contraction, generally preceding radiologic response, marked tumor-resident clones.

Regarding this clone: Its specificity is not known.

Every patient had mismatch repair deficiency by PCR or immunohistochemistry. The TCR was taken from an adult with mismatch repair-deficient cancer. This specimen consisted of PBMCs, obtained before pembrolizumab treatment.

This chain's CDR3 is CASSLDQFTGELFF. As DNA, the CDR3 is TGTGCCAGCAGCTTGGATCAGTTCACCGGGGAGCTGTTTTTT. The chain carries TRBV5-6 and TRBJ2-2; D is undetermined. Germline assignment: CDR1 SGHDT and CDR2 YYEEEE. The CDR3 runs to 14 residues. The V and J ends lost 0 bases and 4 bases respectively, with 7 bases between them.